Presented here are 25 T cell receptor beta chains from one specimen sequenced in a study of cytomegalovirus exposure and HLA in healthy donors. It was with 60 Vbeta and 13 Jbeta primers that the PCR ran. Libraries were prepared by immunoSEQ multiplex PCR; TCRdb keeps only in-frame clonotypes and omits some of them. The sample shows roughly 200,000 clones, around 84% of them seen only once. Sample: PBMCs. These receptors originate from a woman aged 18-35 years in good health and CMV-seronegative.

The DNA for the CDR3 is TGTGCCAGCAGCCAAGATCTTCACGGTAGCACAGATACGCAGTATTTT. Translation gives CASSQDLHGSTDTQYF. V gene TRBV4-2 combines with J gene TRBJ2-3; D is unclear. The CDR3 spans 16 residues. The V end was cut by 0 bases, the J end by 0 bases, with 10 bases between. The germline V gene has CDR1 LGHNA and CDR2 YNFKEQ.

This chain uses TRBV28 with TRBJ2-7; 10 bases line up with TRBD1. The V gene's germline CDR1 is MDHEN and CDR2 SYDVKM. V lost 9 bases to trimming and J lost 0 bases; unmatched junction nucleotides: 11. This CDR3 region has 16 residues. The CDR3 nucleotides are TGTGCCAGTGCCTCACCCGGGACAGGGGACTCCTACGAGCAGTACTTC. Translated, it gives CASASPGTGDSYEQYF.

This sequence joins TRBV4-3 and TRBJ1-5; TRBD1 agrees at 7 bases. The ends lost 4 bases at V and 3 bases at J; junction bases unmatched: 9. Germline lookup yields CDR1 LGHNA and CDR2 YSLEER. The CDR3 is made up of 16 amino acids. As DNA, the CDR3 is TGCGCCAGCAGCCCCTTAAGGACAGGTTCCAATCAGCCCCAGCATTTT. Its protein is CASSPLRTGSNQPQHF.

In its sample, this clone was seen once. CDR3: CASSREWGGPDEQYF. The CDR3 bases are TGCGCCAGCAGCCGGGAATGGGGGGGACCCGACGAGCAGTACTTC. The chain has TRBV4-3 and TRBJ2-7; 7 bases agree with TRBD2. The germline gives CDR1 LGHNA, CDR2 YSLEER. V lost 4 bases to trimming and J lost 5 bases; unmatched junction nucleotides: 11. The CDR3 runs to 15 residues.

J is TRBJ2-3 and V is TRBV25-1; a weak D match, TRBD2 (6 bases). Trimming left V 8 bases short and J 1 base short, with 13 bases between. CDR1 and CDR2 (germline): MGHDK, SYGVNS. The CDR3 contains 14 residues. CDR3 protein: CASSFSGGTDTQYF. CDR3 sequence (DNA): TGTGCCAGCTCGTTCTCGGGGGGCACAGATACGCAGTATTTT. The complete variable domain, with remaining parts taken from reference TRBV25-1 and TRBJ2-3, reads EADIYQTPRYLVIGTGKKITLECSQTMGHDKMYWYQQDPGMELHLIHYSYGVNSTEKGDLSSESTVSRIRTEHFPLTLESARPSHTSQYLCASSFSGGTDTQYFGPGTRLTVL.

The rearrangement uses TRBV12-2 and TRBJ2-2; the table's TRBD2 call for D was not verified on the DNA. TRBV12-2 is flagged as a pseudogene. This CDR3 spans 20 amino acids. CDR3 region: CASRARNRGLAGGVGGELFF. CDR3 nucleotides: TGTGCAAGTCGCGCCCGGAATCGAGGACTAGCGGGAGGGGTCGGCGGGGAGCTGTTTTTT.

V and J are TRBV5-1 and TRBJ1-2, with D possibly matching TRBD1 (6 bases). The ends were cut back, 4 bases at V and 4 bases at J, with 23 bases in the middle. The CDR3 spans 17 residues. Germline V CDR1 and CDR2: SGHRS, YFSETQ. The chain's CDR3 is CASSRFQEGGRGYGYTF. In DNA, the CDR3 is TGCGCCAGCAGCCGCTTTCAAGAAGGGGGAAGGGGCTATGGCTACACCTTC.

V usage is TRBV7-9 and J usage is TRBJ1-6; 8 positions agree with TRBD1. Germline-derived CDR1 and CDR2 are SEHNR and FQNEAQ (reference sequence). The V segment lost 5 bases and the J segment 6 bases; nucleotides outside the gene matches: 3. The CDR3 runs 14 residues. CDR3 loop: CASSVDRGNSPLHF. The CDR3 region has the DNA TGTGCCAGCAGCGTTGACAGGGGTAATTCACCCCTCCACTTT.

This clone was detected a few times. The chain uses TRBV25-1 and TRBJ2-2; 12 bases are shared with TRBD2. The CDR3 is made up of 18 amino acids. Germline CDR1 MGHDK, CDR2 SYGVNS. The V segment lost 1 base and the J segment 7 bases; nucleotides outside the gene matches: 10. The DNA of the CDR3 is TGTGCCAGCAGTGAATCAGGGCTAGCGGGAGGGCCTGTCGGGGAGCTGTTTTTT. Amino acid sequence: CASSESGLAGGPVGELFF.

The chain links TRBV4-3 to TRBJ2-3; 9 bases are shared with TRBD2. The CDR3 loop spans 17 amino acids. Germline V CDR1 and CDR2: LGHNA, YSLEER. Trimming cost V 3 bases and J 0 bases; bases outside gene matches: 7. CDR3 residues: CASSQGLAGPSTDTQYF. The CDR3 nucleotides read TGCGCCAGCAGCCAGGGCCTAGCGGGACCCAGCACAGATACGCAGTATTTT.

The chain combines TRBV5-6 with TRBJ2-3; 7 bases are shared with TRBD1. CDR1 is SGHDT, CDR2 YYEEEE, per germline. The length of the CDR3 is 16 residues. V lost 0 bases and J lost 5; bases outside the gene matches: 9. The CDR3: CASSLVGQAAGDTQYF. As DNA, the CDR3 is TGTGCCAGCAGCTTGGTAGGACAGGCCGCGGGAGATACGCAGTATTTT.

The chain recombines TRBV25-1 with TRBJ1-3; the D is unclear. The V gene's germline CDR1 is MGHDK and CDR2 SYGVNS. V was pared by 1 base and J by 3 bases, with 4 bases between. The CDR3 has 13 residues. Written as DNA, the CDR3 is TGTGCCAGCAGTGAATTTATTGGAAACACCATATATTTT. Its protein is CASSEFIGNTIYF. The variable domain in full, with the rest retrieved from reference TRBV25-1 and TRBJ1-3, is EADIYQTPRYLVIGTGKKITLECSQTMGHDKMYWYQQDPGMELHLIHYSYGVNSTEKGDLSSESTVSRIRTEHFPLTLESARPSHTSQYLCASSEFIGNTIYFGEGSWLTVV.

This clone has at least ten counts. The chain couples TRBV2 to TRBJ2-2; 12 nucleotides line up with TRBD2. The junction had 8 bases not matched to a gene; V was cut back by 5 bases and J by 1 base. Germline CDR1 reads SNHLY; CDR2 reads FYNNEI. This CDR3 region has 18 residues. The CDR3 sequence is CASSLVRTSGKNTGELFF. In DNA form, the CDR3 reads TGTGCCAGCAGTTTGGTCCGGACTAGCGGGAAGAACACCGGGGAGCTGTTTTTT.

This clone was seen a single time. The V gene is TRBV28, the J gene TRBJ2-7, with a possible D match to TRBD1 (6 bases). The CDR3 length is 12 residues. The V end was cut by 6 bases, the J end by 5 bases, with 11 bases between. Germline CDR1 is MDHEN and CDR2 is SYDVKM. The CDR3 DNA reads TGTGCCAGCAGATCGACAGGCCACGAGCAGTACTTC. Residues: CASRSTGHEQYF.

The rearrangement links TRBV18 to TRBJ2-3, with D possibly matching TRBD2 (6 bases). Looked up from germline, CDR1 is KGHSH and CDR2 is LQKENI. The germline V and J ends were trimmed by 2 bases and 6 bases, with 12 bases remaining between them. The CDR3 sequence is 14 residues long. CDR3 DNA sequence: TGTGCCAGCTCACCAGGGGCCAGCGGGGATACGCAGTATTTT. It yields the protein CASSPGASGDTQYF.

The V and J genes are TRBV29-1 and TRBJ2-3; 11 bases line up with TRBD2. This CDR3 has 14 amino acids. The junction had 5 bases not matched to a gene; V was cut back by 5 bases and J by 4 bases. The V gene's germline CDR1 is SQVTM and CDR2 ANQGSEA. The chain's CDR3 is CSVPTSGKPDTQYF. The CDR3 DNA follows: TGCAGCGTTCCGACTAGCGGGAAGCCAGATACGCAGTATTTT.

V gene TRBV9 combines with J gene TRBJ1-6; the match to TRBD1 covers 9 bases. The germline CDR1 and CDR2 sequences are SGDLS and YYNGEE. Trimming took 4 bases from V and 7 from J; bases not matched to a gene: 9. CDR3 size: 16 residues. Here the CDR3 DNA reads TGTGCCAGCAGCCCATCGGGCGGGACAGGGAATTCACCCCTCCACTTT. Amino acids: CASSPSGGTGNSPLHF.

This clone has just one count. The V and J genes are TRBV10-3 and TRBJ2-2; tentatively, D is TRBD2 (6 bases). Trimming left V 7 bases short and J 0 bases short, with 9 bases between. There are 14 residues in the CDR3. Germline V gene lookup returns CDR1 ENHRY and CDR2 SYGVKD. Here the CDR3 DNA reads TGTGCCATCATGGCGGGATCGAACACCGGGGAGCTGTTTTTT. Amino acids: CAIMAGSNTGELFF.

The chain couples TRBV4-2 to TRBJ2-1, with 11 bases that match TRBD2. The germline V gene has CDR1 LGHNA and CDR2 YNFKEQ. V was clipped by 4 bases and J by 4 bases; unmatched bases: 18. The CDR3 spans 20 residues. This chain's CDR3 is CASSPTSGLAEQVLYNEQFF. CDR3 nucleotides: TGTGCCAGCAGCCCAACCTCGGGACTAGCGGAACAAGTCCTTTACAATGAGCAGTTCTTC.

The J gene is TRBJ1-2, the V gene TRBV6-5; tentatively, D is TRBD1 (6 bases). Trimming took 0 bases from V and 3 from J, leaving 11 bases between them. This CDR3 has 15 residues. CDR1 and CDR2 (germline): MNHEY, SVGAGI. The CDR3 sequence: CASSYSTGTYYGYTF. Here the CDR3 DNA reads TGTGCCAGCAGTTACTCAACCGGGACATACTATGGCTACACCTTC.

This chain connects TRBV7-2 to TRBJ2-3; D remains ambiguous. CDR3 length equals 13 residues. V lost 5 bases and J 3 bases, leaving 9 bases between the germline ends. Germline V CDR1 and CDR2: SGHTA, FQGNSA. This CDR3 reads CASSPGSTDTQYF. Here the CDR3 DNA reads TGTGCCAGCAGCCCCGGTTCGACAGATACGCAGTATTTT.

In this sample, this clone turned up once. The chain joins TRBV10-3 to TRBJ2-7, with a possible D match to TRBD1 (6 bases). Trimming took off 0 bases at V and 0 bases at J, with 12 bases between the two ends. This CDR3 contains 16 residues. Germline CDR1 reads ENHRY; CDR2 reads SYGVKD. This CDR3 reads CAISESVTGSSYEQYF. CDR3 bases: TGTGCCATCAGTGAGTCAGTGACAGGAAGCTCCTACGAGCAGTACTTC.

This clone was counted only a few times. CDR3 loop: CASSEGASGRLLTDTQYF. DNA of the CDR3: TGTGCCAGCAGTGAAGGAGCTAGCGGGAGGCTGCTAACAGATACGCAGTATTTT. The chain is built from TRBV2 and TRBJ2-3; TRBD2 matches at 11 bases. Trimming took 1 base from V and 3 from J; bases not matched to a gene: 9. The CDR3 covers 18 residues. Germline values: CDR1 SNHLY, CDR2 FYNNEI.

The chain carries TRBV4-3 and TRBJ2-2, with D tentatively TRBD1 (6 bases). Germline CDR1 is LGHNA and CDR2 is YSLEER. The CDR3 spans 14 residues. V dropped 6 bases and J dropped 1 base, with 9 bases sitting between them. This CDR3 reads CASRWGQNTGELFF. CDR3 DNA: TGCGCCAGCAGGTGGGGACAGAACACCGGGGAGCTGTTTTTT.

The rearrangement joins TRBV28 to TRBJ2-7; D is unresolved. Looked up from germline, CDR1 is MDHEN and CDR2 is SYDVKM. The V end was cut by 5 bases, the J end by 4 bases, with 6 bases between. CDR3 length: 11 residues. The chain's CDR3 is CASSRQYEQYF. Here the CDR3 DNA reads TGTGCCAGCAGTCGACAATACGAGCAGTACTTC.